The rows below give T cell receptor beta chains drawn from one sample of a study of T cell repertoires in cytomegalovirus infection. The antigens for these receptors are not known. MiXCR, applied by TCRdb to the reads, yields one record per CDR3 protein. Among hundreds of thousands of distinct CDR3 sequences, around 30% were seen once, and the ten largest hold over 11%. The sample here was cultured CD8+ T cells from PBMCs, taken from culture after CMV antigen stimulation. Receptor source: a human donor in good health (CMV status not recorded). Some clones in this sample may be carry-over from other donors' samples. Each CDR3 is given with its conserved first and last residue. Each record gives: J gene, V gene, D gene, clone size, CDR3 DNA, CDR3 protein. A D gene is named only where the DNA matches it firmly. The size entry is marked missing in some rows and otherwise reads once, few, many or a size class.

j_call: TRBJ1-5
v_call: TRBV6-1
d_call: TRBD1
clone_size: NA
cdr3_nt: TGTGCCAGCAGTGAATCAGGACAGGGAAATCAGCCCCAGCATTTT
cdr3_aa: CASSESGQGNQPQHF

j_call: TRBJ2-2
v_call: TRBV20-1
d_call: NA
clone_size: NA
cdr3_nt: TGCAGTTCCGTCGGGGGTGACACCGGGGAGCTGTTTTTT
cdr3_aa: CSSVGGDTGELFF

j_call: TRBJ2-3
v_call: TRBV24-1
d_call: NA
clone_size: NA
cdr3_nt: TGTGCCACCCAGGGTGAGGCAGATACGCAGTATTTT
cdr3_aa: CATQGEADTQYF

j_call: TRBJ2-1
v_call: TRBV3-1
d_call: NA
clone_size: NA
cdr3_nt: TGTGCCAGCAGCCAAGAGACTAGACTCTACAATGAGCAGTTCTTC
cdr3_aa: CASSQETRLYNEQFF

j_call: TRBJ2-5
v_call: TRBV7-2
d_call: NA
clone_size: many
cdr3_nt: TGTGCCAGCAGCTTAGCGGTGGGGCAAGAGACCCAGTACTTC
cdr3_aa: CASSLAVGQETQYF

j_call: TRBJ1-1
v_call: TRBV7-9
d_call: TRBD1
clone_size: many
cdr3_nt: TGTGCCAGCAGCTTAGATGGACAGGGGGCTGAAGCTTTCTTT
cdr3_aa: CASSLDGQGAEAFF

j_call: TRBJ1-1
v_call: TRBV6-6
d_call: TRBD1
clone_size: NA
cdr3_nt: TGTGCCAGCACGTCCAACAGGGGGATTGAAGCTTTCTTT
cdr3_aa: CASTSNRGIEAFF

j_call: TRBJ2-3
v_call: TRBV4-2
d_call: TRBD2
clone_size: NA
cdr3_nt: TGTGCCAGCAGCCAAGAAAGACTAGCGGGCACAGATACGCAGTATTTT
cdr3_aa: CASSQERLAGTDTQYF

j_call: TRBJ2-3
v_call: TRBV4-3
d_call: NA
clone_size: NA
cdr3_nt: TGCGCCAGCAGCCGAGGATGGACAGACACAGATACGCAGTATTTT
cdr3_aa: CASSRGWTDTDTQYF

j_call: TRBJ1-5
v_call: TRBV6-1
d_call: NA
clone_size: NA
cdr3_nt: TGTGCCAGCAGCCTGTCTATAGGCAATCAGCCCCAGCATTTT
cdr3_aa: CASSLSIGNQPQHF

j_call: TRBJ2-2
v_call: TRBV7-8
d_call: NA
clone_size: many
cdr3_nt: TGTGCCAGCAGCTTTTACACCTCTCTTGACGGGGAGCTGTTTTTT
cdr3_aa: CASSFYTSLDGELFF

j_call: TRBJ1-1
v_call: TRBV20-1
d_call: NA
clone_size: NA
cdr3_nt: TGCAGTGCCCAAACCTTTACGACAGACAACACTGAAGCTTTCTTT
cdr3_aa: CSAQTFTTDNTEAFF

j_call: TRBJ1-1
v_call: TRBV28
d_call: NA
clone_size: NA
cdr3_nt: TGTGCCAGCAGGGTCCGGGTTCCGAACACTGAAGCTTTCTTT
cdr3_aa: CASRVRVPNTEAFF

j_call: TRBJ2-1
v_call: TRBV7-6
d_call: NA
clone_size: many
cdr3_nt: TGTGCCAGCAGCTTAGCTCTTCGGACAGCCTCCTACAATGAGCAGTTCTTC
cdr3_aa: CASSLALRTASYNEQFF

j_call: TRBJ1-1
v_call: TRBV7-9
d_call: NA
clone_size: few
cdr3_nt: TGTGCCAGCAGCTTACGACAGAACATGAACACTGAAGCTTTCTTT
cdr3_aa: CASSLRQNMNTEAFF

j_call: TRBJ2-1
v_call: TRBV15
d_call: NA
clone_size: NA
cdr3_nt: TGTGCCACCGAAACCTTTGGACATACCTACAATGAGCAGTTCTTC
cdr3_aa: CATETFGHTYNEQFF

j_call: TRBJ2-7
v_call: TRBV7-2
d_call: NA
clone_size: NA
cdr3_nt: TGTGCCAGCAGCTTGGGATTGGCTTCGTTTTCCTACGAGCAGTACTTC
cdr3_aa: CASSLGLASFSYEQYF

j_call: TRBJ2-7
v_call: TRBV12-3/TRBV12-4
d_call: TRBD1
clone_size: many
cdr3_nt: TGTGCCAGCAGGAAGGGACAGGGGAAATCCTACGAGCAGTACTTC
cdr3_aa: CASRKGQGKSYEQYF

j_call: TRBJ2-7
v_call: TRBV6-6
d_call: NA
clone_size: NA
cdr3_nt: TGTGCCAGCAGTTGGTCAGCCCTGGGTGTATACGAGCAGTACTTC
cdr3_aa: CASSWSALGVYEQYF

j_call: TRBJ2-1
v_call: TRBV4-1
d_call: TRBD2
clone_size: NA
cdr3_nt: TGCGCCAGCAGCCAAGACGGGACTAGCGGCTCCTACAATGAGCAGTTCTTC
cdr3_aa: CASSQDGTSGSYNEQFF

j_call: TRBJ1-1
v_call: TRBV7-9
d_call: NA
clone_size: many
cdr3_nt: TGTGCCAGCAGCCAAGGGCTCAACCCTGAAGCTTTCTTT
cdr3_aa: CASSQGLNPEAFF